This TCR beta chain was retrieved from a study of blood T cell repertoires in COVID-19. Study as a whole: Samples came from the United States, Italy and Spain, spanning acute and convalescent COVID-19. From T cells, B-cell-depleted T cells, or PBMCs came the material, which was cDNA or gDNA.

The V and J ends lost 1 base and 2 bases respectively, with 15 bases between them. The CDR3 loop spans 16 amino acids. CDR1 is SGHDT and CDR2 is YYEEEE in the germline V gene. Per the authors' pipeline: Scientists estimated how many nucleated cells there were by amplifying reference gene primers. TCRdb keeps only in-frame clones here, not all; method: immunoSEQ multiplex PCR. V and J calls and clone size are copied from that table; D and trimming were computed from the DNA. Among about 200,000 clones listed, about 78% were seen once. Sequences were obtained from peripheral blood. The rearrangement links TRBV5-6 to TRBJ2-5; a possible D gene is TRBD1 (5 bases). The TCR was taken from a woman in her seventies with acute or convalescent COVID-19. The CDR3 loop is CASSLYYAGLQETQYF. CDR3 sequence (DNA): TGTGCCAGCAGCTTGTATTATGCAGGGCTTCAAGAGACCCAGTACTTC.